These T cell receptor beta chains were read from a single sample in a study of T-cell memory formation after mild COVID-19. TCRdb re-called the 5' RACE reads with MiXCR, one entry per CDR3 protein. This table has over 150,000 distinct CDR3 sequences, about 18% appearing once. Sequences were obtained from PBMCs or a T cell subset sorted from them (not recorded which). These receptors were collected from a young man who had mild COVID-19 (a few samples of this study predate the infection). Cell type and time point are not known. Both conserved end residues are part of each CDR3. D genes are given only for firm matches. Size tells how often a clone was seen (once, few, many) or the class of an expanded clone, and some rows leave it out.

cdr3_aa: CASSVNRDRGPYEQYF
cdr3_nt: TGTGCCAGCAGCGTCAACCGGGACAGGGGCCCCTACGAGCAGTACTTC
v_call: TRBV7-6
j_call: TRBJ2-7
clone_size: NA
d_call: TRBD1

cdr3_aa: CASSVDRWGDTQYF
cdr3_nt: TGTGCCAGCAGTGTGGACAGGTGGGGAGATACGCAGTATTTT
v_call: TRBV5-5
j_call: TRBJ2-3
clone_size: few
d_call: TRBD1

cdr3_aa: CASSLVQGSNQPQHF
cdr3_nt: TGTGCCAGCAGCTTAGTACAGGGATCCAATCAGCCCCAGCATTTT
v_call: TRBV7-2
j_call: TRBJ1-5
clone_size: NA
d_call: NA

cdr3_aa: CASSVFSNPGGASGELFF
cdr3_nt: TGTGCCAGCAGCGTATTCTCAAACCCTGGTGGAGCTTCCGGGGAGCTGTTTTTT
v_call: TRBV9
j_call: TRBJ2-2
clone_size: few
d_call: NA

cdr3_aa: CASSPQSGVEETQYF
cdr3_nt: TGCGCCAGCAGCCCCCAGAGCGGGGTGGAAGAGACCCAGTACTTC
v_call: TRBV5-1
j_call: TRBJ2-5
clone_size: few
d_call: TRBD2

cdr3_aa: CAITSGGSDSQYF
cdr3_nt: TGTGCCATAACTAGCGGGGGCTCAGATTCGCAGTATTTT
v_call: TRBV12-3/TRBV12-4
j_call: TRBJ2-3
clone_size: NA
d_call: TRBD2

cdr3_aa: CASSRSGRGVTEAFF
cdr3_nt: TGCGCCAGCAGCCGTTCAGGGAGAGGGGTCACTGAAGCTTTCTTT
v_call: TRBV5-1
j_call: TRBJ1-1
clone_size: NA
d_call: NA

cdr3_aa: CAIRSELPGPDTQYF
cdr3_nt: TGTGCCATCCGCTCCGAGCTCCCCGGGCCGGATACGCAGTATTTT
v_call: TRBV10-3
j_call: TRBJ2-3
clone_size: NA
d_call: NA

cdr3_aa: CSDMRRGNIQYF
cdr3_nt: TGCAGTGATATGAGAAGGGGAAACATTCAGTACTTC
v_call: TRBV20-1
j_call: TRBJ2-4
clone_size: NA
d_call: NA

cdr3_aa: CASSQVRGLQETQYF
cdr3_nt: TGTGCCAGCAGCCAAGTAAGGGGGCTCCAAGAGACCCAGTACTTC
v_call: TRBV4-2
j_call: TRBJ2-5
clone_size: few
d_call: TRBD1

cdr3_aa: CASSRGRDSNQPQHF
cdr3_nt: TGTGCCAGCAGTCGGGGACGGGATAGCAATCAGCCCCAGCATTTT
v_call: TRBV6-6
j_call: TRBJ1-5
clone_size: few
d_call: NA

cdr3_aa: CASSLLAGQQTQYF
cdr3_nt: TGCGCCAGCAGCTTACTAGCGGGACAACAGACCCAGTACTTC
v_call: TRBV5-1
j_call: TRBJ2-5
clone_size: once
d_call: TRBD2

cdr3_aa: CASSRTGDGNQPQHF
cdr3_nt: TGCGCCAGCAGCAGAACAGGGGATGGCAATCAGCCCCAGCATTTT
v_call: TRBV5-1
j_call: TRBJ1-5
clone_size: few
d_call: TRBD1

cdr3_aa: CASSLGQGMFF
cdr3_nt: TGTGCCAGCAGCCTAGGGCAGGGCATGTTCTTC
v_call: TRBV12-3/TRBV12-4
j_call: TRBJ2-1
clone_size: few
d_call: NA

cdr3_aa: CSARGGGGTYEQYF
cdr3_nt: TGCAGTGCTAGGGGCGGCGGAGGAACCTACGAGCAGTACTTC
v_call: TRBV20-1
j_call: TRBJ2-7
clone_size: few
d_call: NA

cdr3_aa: CASSQDSQGNYGYTF
cdr3_nt: TGTGCCAGCAGCCAAGATAGTCAGGGGAACTATGGCTACACCTTC
v_call: TRBV3-1
j_call: TRBJ1-2
clone_size: NA
d_call: NA

cdr3_aa: CASTTGLQPQHF
cdr3_nt: TGTGCCAGCACCACGGGACTCCAGCCCCAGCATTTT
v_call: TRBV12-3/TRBV12-4
j_call: TRBJ1-5
clone_size: NA
d_call: NA

cdr3_aa: CASSEGAGLMGEQFF
cdr3_nt: TGTGCCAGCAGCGAAGGGGCAGGCTTGATGGGTGAGCAGTTCTTC
v_call: TRBV7-3
j_call: TRBJ2-1
clone_size: once
d_call: NA

cdr3_aa: CASSQDARRSQSSGNTIYF
cdr3_nt: TGCGCCAGCAGCCAAGATGCAAGAAGGAGTCAGAGCTCTGGAAACACCATATATTTT
v_call: TRBV4-3
j_call: TRBJ1-3
clone_size: NA
d_call: NA

cdr3_aa: CASSLAVRGNNYGYTF
cdr3_nt: TGTGCCAGCAGCTTAGCGGTCAGGGGTAATAACTATGGCTACACCTTC
v_call: TRBV7-2
j_call: TRBJ1-2
clone_size: NA
d_call: NA

cdr3_aa: CASSLALSTEAFF
cdr3_nt: TGCGCCAGCAGCTTGGCCCTAAGCACTGAAGCTTTCTTT
v_call: TRBV5-1
j_call: TRBJ1-1
clone_size: many
d_call: NA

cdr3_aa: CASSFRVLLNTGELFF
cdr3_nt: TGTGCCAGCAGCTTCCGGGTCCTTCTGAACACCGGGGAGCTGTTTTTT
v_call: TRBV7-8
j_call: TRBJ2-2
clone_size: NA
d_call: NA

cdr3_aa: CASSPTVHGARDQLFF
cdr3_nt: TGTGCCAGCTCACCCACCGTACACGGGGCGAGAGATCAACTGTTTTTT
v_call: TRBV18
j_call: TRBJ1-4
clone_size: NA
d_call: NA

cdr3_aa: CASSFDRVQNIQYF
cdr3_nt: TGTGCCAGCAGCTTCGACAGGGTCCAAAACATTCAGTACTTC
v_call: TRBV3-1
j_call: TRBJ2-4
clone_size: NA
d_call: TRBD1

cdr3_aa: CASSGRNTGELFF
cdr3_nt: TGTGCCAGCAGCGGACGGAACACCGGGGAGCTGTTTTTT
v_call: TRBV11-1
j_call: TRBJ2-2
clone_size: NA
d_call: NA

cdr3_aa: CASSASGGVNEQFF
cdr3_nt: TGCGCCAGCAGCGCTAGCGGGGGAGTTAATGAGCAGTTCTTC
v_call: TRBV4-3
j_call: TRBJ2-1
clone_size: NA
d_call: TRBD2

cdr3_aa: CASSSYPQGSGNTIYF
cdr3_nt: TGTGCAAGCAGCTCATACCCACAGGGGTCAGGAAACACCATATATTTT
v_call: TRBV7-8
j_call: TRBJ1-3
clone_size: NA
d_call: TRBD1

cdr3_aa: CASRSIGDSTDTQYF
cdr3_nt: TGCGCCAGCAGATCGATCGGGGACAGCACAGATACGCAGTATTTT
v_call: TRBV5-1
j_call: TRBJ2-3
clone_size: few
d_call: NA

cdr3_aa: CASSLDPGFLTEAFF
cdr3_nt: TGTGCCAGCAGCTTGGATCCAGGATTTCTCACTGAAGCTTTCTTT
v_call: TRBV7-2
j_call: TRBJ1-1
clone_size: few
d_call: NA

cdr3_aa: CASSPGGAVTQYF
cdr3_nt: TGTGCCAGCAGCCCAGGGGGCGCGGTGACCCAGTACTTC
v_call: TRBV5-6
j_call: TRBJ2-5
clone_size: few
d_call: TRBD1

cdr3_aa: CASSVNGYNEQFF
cdr3_nt: TGTGCCAGCAGCGTTAACGGATACAATGAGCAGTTCTTC
v_call: TRBV7-2
j_call: TRBJ2-1
clone_size: few
d_call: NA

cdr3_aa: CSVARTGGNEQYF
cdr3_nt: TGCAGCGTTGCCAGGACAGGGGGCAACGAGCAGTACTTC
v_call: TRBV29-1
j_call: TRBJ2-7
clone_size: NA
d_call: TRBD1

cdr3_aa: CASSAVGALDTQYF
cdr3_nt: TGTGCCAGCAGCGCAGTGGGGGCCTTAGATACGCAGTATTTT
v_call: TRBV9
j_call: TRBJ2-3
clone_size: NA
d_call: NA

cdr3_aa: CAIHQDRPDSGNTIYF
cdr3_nt: TGTGCCATCCACCAGGACAGGCCCGACTCTGGAAACACCATATATTTT
v_call: TRBV10-3
j_call: TRBJ1-3
clone_size: few
d_call: TRBD1

cdr3_aa: CASSQEYLGGDTQYF
cdr3_nt: TGCGCCAGCAGCCAAGAGTATCTAGGGGGAGATACGCAGTATTTT
v_call: TRBV4-3
j_call: TRBJ2-3
clone_size: few
d_call: NA

cdr3_aa: CASSPSGTGGGYTF
cdr3_nt: TGTGCCAGCTCACCGTCCGGGACAGGGGGCGGCTACACCTTC
v_call: TRBV18
j_call: TRBJ1-2
clone_size: NA
d_call: TRBD1

cdr3_aa: CASSFVGNTEAFF
cdr3_nt: TGCGCCAGCAGCTTTGTGGGGAACACTGAAGCTTTCTTT
v_call: TRBV5-1
j_call: TRBJ1-1
clone_size: few
d_call: NA

cdr3_aa: CSASPGEKLFF
cdr3_nt: TGCAGTGCTAGCCCGGGGGAAAAACTGTTTTTT
v_call: TRBV20-1
j_call: TRBJ1-4
clone_size: NA
d_call: NA

cdr3_aa: CATRGEGDLTQYF
cdr3_nt: TGTGCCACCAGGGGGGAGGGCGACCTGACGCAGTATTTT
v_call: TRBV24-1
j_call: TRBJ2-3
clone_size: NA
d_call: TRBD2

cdr3_aa: CASAPRGEAFF
cdr3_nt: TGTGCTAGTGCCCCTCGGGGGGAAGCTTTCTTT
v_call: TRBV12-5
j_call: TRBJ1-1
clone_size: NA
d_call: NA

cdr3_aa: CASSFGKFPYGYTF
cdr3_nt: TGTGCCAGCAGTTTTGGGAAGTTCCCCTATGGCTACACCTTC
v_call: TRBV12-3/TRBV12-4
j_call: TRBJ1-2
clone_size: NA
d_call: NA

cdr3_aa: CASSLEGYEQYF
cdr3_nt: TGCGCCAGCAGCTTGGAAGGTTACGAGCAGTACTTC
v_call: TRBV5-1
j_call: TRBJ2-7
clone_size: NA
d_call: NA

cdr3_aa: CATSGRGWGQPQHF
cdr3_nt: TGTGCCACCAGTGGTAGGGGTTGGGGTCAGCCCCAGCATTTT
v_call: TRBV24-1
j_call: TRBJ1-5
clone_size: NA
d_call: NA

cdr3_aa: CASSQDRFYEQYF
cdr3_nt: TGTGCCAGCAGCCAGGACAGGTTCTACGAGCAGTACTTC
v_call: TRBV4-2
j_call: TRBJ2-7
clone_size: few
d_call: TRBD1

cdr3_aa: CASSLGLVTGTEGTDTQYF
cdr3_nt: TGTGCCAGCAGCCTTGGACTAGTCACGGGGACGGAAGGCACAGATACGCAGTATTTT
v_call: TRBV7-2
j_call: TRBJ2-3
clone_size: few
d_call: TRBD2

cdr3_aa: CSVGDSLNYGYTF
cdr3_nt: TGCAGCGTCGGGGACAGCCTTAACTATGGCTACACCTTC
v_call: TRBV29-1
j_call: TRBJ1-2
clone_size: NA
d_call: TRBD1

cdr3_aa: CASSPLPGGQNEQFF
cdr3_nt: TGCGCCAGCAGCCCGCTCCCGGGGGGGCAGAATGAGCAGTTCTTC
v_call: TRBV5-1
j_call: TRBJ2-1
clone_size: medium-sized
d_call: TRBD2

cdr3_aa: CASSQDRASEQYF
cdr3_nt: TGTGCCAGCAGCCAAGACAGGGCGAGCGAGCAGTACTTC
v_call: TRBV14
j_call: TRBJ2-7
clone_size: NA
d_call: NA

cdr3_aa: CASSYHSGANVLTF
cdr3_nt: TGTGCCAGCAGCTACCACTCTGGGGCCAACGTCCTGACTTTC
v_call: TRBV7-2
j_call: TRBJ2-6
clone_size: many
d_call: NA

cdr3_aa: CSAAGTSGDPYEQYF
cdr3_nt: TGCAGTGCTGCCGGGACTAGCGGTGATCCCTACGAGCAGTACTTC
v_call: TRBV20-1
j_call: TRBJ2-7
clone_size: few
d_call: TRBD2

cdr3_aa: CAWSGGHGDTQYF
cdr3_nt: TGTGCCTGGAGTGGGGGACACGGGGATACGCAGTATTTT
v_call: TRBV30
j_call: TRBJ2-3
clone_size: NA
d_call: NA

cdr3_aa: CASSLRSGRHTEAFF
cdr3_nt: TGCGCCAGCAGCTTGAGGTCAGGGAGGCACACTGAAGCTTTCTTT
v_call: TRBV5-1
j_call: TRBJ1-1
clone_size: few
d_call: NA

cdr3_aa: CASSIRGGTLGDEQYF
cdr3_nt: TGTGCCAGCTCCATACGCGGGGGGACTCTTGGCGACGAGCAGTACTTC
v_call: TRBV18
j_call: TRBJ2-7
clone_size: NA
d_call: TRBD2

cdr3_aa: CSVKTGRETQYF
cdr3_nt: TGCAGTGTCAAGACCGGACGAGAGACCCAGTACTTC
v_call: TRBV20-1
j_call: TRBJ2-5
clone_size: NA
d_call: NA

cdr3_aa: CASSPPPDNPEAFF
cdr3_nt: TGTGCCAGCTCACCACCTCCGGACAACCCTGAAGCTTTCTTT
v_call: TRBV18
j_call: TRBJ1-1
clone_size: few
d_call: NA

cdr3_aa: CASSWGLAGAPTDTQYF
cdr3_nt: TGTGCCAGCAGCTGGGGACTAGCGGGAGCACCCACAGATACGCAGTATTTT
v_call: TRBV7-2
j_call: TRBJ2-3
clone_size: few
d_call: TRBD2

cdr3_aa: CSASWQGGTDTQYF
cdr3_nt: TGCAGTGCGTCGTGGCAGGGTGGTACAGATACGCAGTATTTT
v_call: TRBV20-1
j_call: TRBJ2-3
clone_size: few
d_call: NA

cdr3_aa: CASSYSGRPQHF
cdr3_nt: TGTGCCAGCAGTTACTCGGGCCGGCCCCAGCATTTT
v_call: TRBV6-2/TRBV6-3
j_call: TRBJ1-5
clone_size: NA
d_call: NA

cdr3_aa: CASSQDRGDPPTDTQYF
cdr3_nt: TGTGCCAGCAGCCAAGATCGGGGGGACCCCCCCACAGATACGCAGTATTTT
v_call: TRBV3-1
j_call: TRBJ2-3
clone_size: NA
d_call: TRBD2

cdr3_aa: CASSQGRQPQHF
cdr3_nt: TGTGCCAGCAGCCAAGGTAGACAGCCCCAGCATTTT
v_call: TRBV3-1
j_call: TRBJ1-5
clone_size: few
d_call: NA